The sequence of this T cell receptor beta chain was determined in a study of blood T cell repertoires in COVID-19. CDR3 length: 14 residues. This clone has more than one count but fewer than ten. Produced via immunoSEQ multiplex PCR; TCRdb's table is partial and in-frame only. The table lists about 220,000 clones, around nine tenths of them singletons. Ages ranged from about 18 to 89 years, with residence in 24 US areas. Source material: PBMCs or T cells enriched from blood (not recorded which). The rearrangement links TRBV7-5 to TRBJ2-7; the listed D gene, TRBD2, was not tested against the DNA. TRBV7-5 is flagged as a pseudogene. The receptor was isolated from a woman aged 45-60 years with acute COVID-19. The CDR3 nucleotides read TGTGTCAGAAGCTTAGAACTAGATCGGCGCGAGCAGTACTTC. Translated, it gives CVRSLELDRREQYF.